This T cell receptor beta chain is drawn from a study of T cell repertoires in aging, cancer and after chemotherapy (dated by TCRdb to between 2018 and 2021). Study-level background: The donors fell into six age groups ranging from 30 or younger to 70 or older, and each group had at least three individuals. TCR repertoires from healthy donor controls were recorded over periods of several months to years and showed clear clonal overlap between repeated samplings. The complete dataset included 8 million to 9.5 million TCR reads. To examine immunoaging and T cell reconstitution after chemotherapy, the study profiled TCR beta repertoires in peripheral blood from healthy donors and cancer patients. Alongside approximately 95 healthy donors serving as a reference group, the cohort included some 220 cancer patients, of whom around 91 had hematological cancers and about 130 had solid cancers.

This clonotype appeared once. Its antigen is currently not known. One base away there is no much larger clone; base qualities are not given. A lone read offers only weak evidence. TCR beta rearrangements were amplified from genomic DNA isolated from peripheral blood, not from sorted cells or RNA. What the study reported, not specific to this receptor: It was noted by the authors that conclusions about immunological memory after chemotherapy cannot be drawn from the repertoire data. Untreated patients with hematological or solid cancers showed significantly lower blood TCR diversity and higher clonality than age-matched healthy donors. An increase in median generation probability over the chemotherapy interval was observed in both cancer cohorts, suggesting that the repertoire was reconstituted through rebound thymic output. In healthy donors, the decline in TCR diversity with age was mainly due to loss of richness, whereas in cancer patients loss of evenness also played a role.

Rearranged TRB sequences spanning V, D and J segments were amplified by multiplex touch-down PCR using a mixed TRB-A/B primer pool. Illumina adapters and sample indices were attached to the amplicons through two consecutive PCR reactions run with Phusion HS II polymerase. After gel purification with the NucleoSpin Gel and PCR Clean-up kit, the amplicons were checked using Qubit and an Agilent 2100 Bioanalyzer. Libraries were sequenced on an Illumina MiSeq using 600-cycle, single-indexed, paired-end runs. Per the source publication's procedure: MiXCR versions 2.12 and 3.0.5 were used to process TRB sequences. Each unique CDR3 nucleotide sequence counted as one clone, and only productive sequences with at least two reads were retained. Shannon diversity, evenness, clonality (one minus evenness), and alpha-parameterized diversity profiles from alpha 0 to 5 were included as repertoire metrics. The IGoR algorithm was used to calculate generation probabilities of clones in the paired pre- and post-chemotherapy samples. Clones were called with MiXCR by TCRdb after fastp trimmed the public reads at Q25, and only in-frame beta chains were retained. All rows with the same CDR3 protein become a single entry with the most common DNA and genes. These V and J calls are TCRdb output, not the study's own analysis. This sample gives more than 9,000 distinct CDR3 sequences in total; under 45% of them show up just once. Roughly 1.5% of the sample goes to the ten largest clones.

There are 14 amino acids in the CDR3, from cysteine to valine inclusive. The only DNA kept is the CDR3, 42 bases in frame from the first base. Based on the germline V gene, the CDR1 and CDR2 sequences are SGHDT and YYEEEE. Trimming takes 5 bases from V and 7 bases from J, and the germline ends sit 19 bases apart. This TCR came from a human donor in good health. The sequence is built from TRBV5-6 and TRBJ2-7; perhaps TRBD1 is the D gene, with 6 bases matching. Material for sequencing was blood. Here the CDR3 is given as CASSAAGDLREQYV. The DNA is TGTGCCAGCAGTGCGGCAGGGGACCTCCGGGAGCAGTACGTC.